Below, 32 T cell receptor beta chains from the same sample are listed, as sequenced in a study of beta chain features in type 1 diabetes. Study-level results: TCRB CDR3s were moderately but significantly shorter in Type 1 diabetes patients in all four CD4+ subsets.

The authors reverse transcribed all of the isolated RNA, so sequencing captured expressed TCRB transcripts. TCRdb's copy holds only in-frame clones and misses some; the assay was immunoSEQ multiplex PCR. The table shows some 130,000 clones, with approximately 9% occurring only once. No cognate antigen is known for these TCRs. What was sequenced was central memory CD4+ T cells from blood. Receptor source: a man between 25 and 39 years old with type 1 diabetes.

This clone has a handful of counts. V usage is TRBV6-1 and J usage is TRBJ2-7; no clear D gene. The V gene's germline CDR1 is MNHNS and CDR2 SASEGT. The CDR3 covers 12 residues. Trimming cost V 8 bases and J 6 bases, with 14 bases left between them. The DNA of the CDR3 is TGTGCCAGCCGCCTCGGTCATTCCGAGCAGTACTTC. It encodes CASRLGHSEQYF.

Many counts were recorded for this clone. V gene TRBV5-1 combines with J gene TRBJ2-7, with D possibly being TRBD1 (5 bases). Germline assignment: CDR1 SGHRS and CDR2 YFSETQ. Trimming took off 4 bases at V and 4 bases at J, with 12 bases between the two ends. This CDR3 contains 13 residues. CDR3 sequence: CASSATETYEQYF. CDR3 coding DNA: TGCGCCAGCAGCGCGACAGAGACTTACGAGCAGTACTTC. Variable domain in full (rest from reference TRBV5-1 and TRBJ2-7): KAGVTQTPRYLIKTRGQQVTLSCSPISGHRSVSWYQQTPGQGLQFLFEYFSETQRNKGNFPGRFSGRQFSNSRSEMNVSTLELGDSALYLCASSATETYEQYFGPGTRLTVT.

This clone appeared a few times. This CDR3 is CASSFGTGDYNEQFF. CDR3 DNA sequence: TGTGCCAGCAGTTTTGGGACAGGTGACTACAATGAGCAGTTCTTC. V usage is TRBV7-3 and J usage is TRBJ2-1; TRBD1 aligns across 8 bases. V shed 6 bases and J 3 bases; nucleotides not matched to a gene: 7. From germline, CDR1 is SGHTA and CDR2 FQGTGA. The CDR3 is 15 residues long.

The chain joins TRBV7-2 to TRBJ2-1, with TRBD2 as a possible D gene (5 bases). V was clipped by 0 bases and J by 5 bases, with 26 bases between them. This CDR3 spans 20 amino acids. CDR1 is SGHTA and CDR2 is FQGNSA in the germline V gene. CDR3 sequence: CASSLAEVRLRRRANNEQFF. The CDR3, as DNA: TGTGCCAGCAGCTTAGCGGAGGTCCGACTGAGAAGGCGGGCGAACAATGAGCAGTTCTTC.

The chain is built from TRBV4-2 and TRBJ1-6, with 7 nucleotides matching TRBD1. V was clipped by 3 bases and J by 2 bases; unmatched bases: 10. The CDR3 consists of 18 residues. Germline V gene data show CDR1 as LGHNA and CDR2 as YNFKEQ. The CDR3 reads CASSQVTGERAYNSPLHF. CDR3 coding DNA: TGTGCCAGCAGCCAGGTTACAGGGGAGAGGGCCTATAATTCACCCCTCCACTTT.

This clone was detected only a few times. The chain employs TRBV6-5 and TRBJ1-6, with D hard to call. The CDR3 runs 12 residues. Trimming cost V 8 bases and J 7 bases, with 9 bases left between them. The germline V gene encodes CDR1 MNHEY and CDR2 SVGAGI. DNA of the CDR3: TGTGCCAGCGGGAGACACAATTCACCCCTCCACTTT. This translates into CASGRHNSPLHF.

J is TRBJ1-2 and V is TRBV28; D gene unclear. Germline CDR1 is MDHEN and CDR2 is SYDVKM. CDR3 length equals 12 residues. V lost 6 bases to trimming and J lost 8 bases, with 13 bases between them. CDR3 sequence reads: CASREALFGYTF. Written as DNA, the CDR3 is TGTGCCAGCAGAGAGGCCCTTTTCGGCTACACCTTC.

This clone turned up a few times. V gene TRBV7-2 combines with J gene TRBJ1-1; 8 bases align to TRBD1. The V gene end was trimmed by 4 bases and the J gene end by 4 bases; junction bases not matched to a gene: 8. Looked up from germline, CDR1 is SGHTA and CDR2 is FQGNSA. This CDR3 region has 15 residues. The CDR3, as DNA: TGTGCCAGCAGCTCGAGACAGGGGAGGGTCACTGAAGCTTTCTTT. It encodes CASSSRQGRVTEAFF.

The rearrangement links TRBV19 to TRBJ2-3; TRBD2 might be the D (6 bases). This CDR3 has 13 residues. Per germline, CDR1 LNHDA and CDR2 SQIVND (reference sequence). With 7 bases removed from V and 2 bases from J, the gap between germline ends came to 10 bases. Here the CDR3 reads CASKRANTDTQYF. CDR3 DNA sequence: TGTGCCAGTAAGCGGGCCAACACAGATACGCAGTATTTT.

The chain employs TRBV7-2 and TRBJ2-6; 7 bases fit TRBD1. The CDR3 length is 16 residues. Germline lookup yields CDR1 SGHTA and CDR2 FQGNSA. The V segment lost 3 bases and the J segment 18 bases; nucleotides outside the gene matches: 20. The DNA for the CDR3 is TGTGCCAGCAGCTTTTGGTCCCGGACAGGTCCCTCGGAGTGGACTTTC. Its protein product is CASSFWSRTGPSEWTF.

CDR3 coding DNA: TGTGCCAGCAGGTCAGGCCTCTACGAGCAGTACTTC. Its protein product is CASRSGLYEQYF. The chain uses TRBV28 and TRBJ2-7; D remains unclear. Germline V gives CDR1 MDHEN, CDR2 SYDVKM. The CDR3 is 12 residues long. Trimming cost V 6 bases and J 3 bases, with 9 bases left between them.

This clone turned up a few times. The V call is TRBV2, the J call TRBJ1-5, with D possibly being TRBD1 (6 bases). V lost 8 bases and J lost 3, with 14 bases in between. The CDR3 is 14 residues long. Germline V lookup: CDR1 SNHLY, CDR2 FYNNEI. The DNA for the CDR3 is TGTGCCAGCGGAGACGGGGGGGCCAATCAGCCCCAGCATTTT. The encoded protein is CASGDGGANQPQHF.

This clone was counted a few times. V and J are TRBV28 and TRBJ2-6, with a tentative D call TRBD2 (5 bases). CDR3 length: 15 amino acids. Germline values: CDR1 MDHEN, CDR2 SYDVKM. The ends were cut back, 5 bases at V and 4 bases at J, with 12 bases in the middle. The CDR3 bases are TGTGCCAGCAGTCTCGAGTCGGGAGGGGCCAACGTCCTGACTTTC. This gives the protein CASSLESGGANVLTF.

This clone has just a few counts. The gene calls are TRBV5-1 and TRBJ1-5, with D possibly being TRBD1 (6 bases). Trimming removed 4 bases from V and 4 bases from J, with 12 bases in between. The germline V gene encodes CDR1 SGHRS and CDR2 YFSETQ. This CDR3 is built from 14 residues. CDR3 residues: CASSPDSLNQPQHF. The CDR3 DNA sequence: TGCGCCAGCAGCCCGGACAGTCTTAATCAGCCCCAGCATTTT.

This clone has a handful of counts. The chain links TRBV19 to TRBJ2-1; D gene unclear. The CDR3 sequence is 16 residues long. V gave up 5 bases and J gave up 3 bases, with 17 bases separating them. In germline, CDR1 is LNHDA, CDR2 SQIVND (reference sequence). CDR3 in DNA: TGTGCCAGTAGTTCCTCAGACTCCCGCGGCTACAATGAGCAGTTCTTC. Its translation is CASSSSDSRGYNEQFF.

In its sample, this clone was seen a few times. The gene calls are TRBV11-2 and TRBJ1-1; 8 bases are shared with TRBD1. The CDR3 has 13 amino acids. Germline V CDR1 and CDR2: SGHAT, FQNNGV. Trimming cost V 8 bases and J 3 bases; bases outside gene matches: 5. CDR3 loop: CASGSDRDTEAFF. Here the CDR3 DNA reads TGTGCCAGCGGATCGGACAGGGACACTGAAGCTTTCTTT.

The chain couples TRBV7-2 to TRBJ2-7; D possibly corresponds to TRBD2 (5 bases). The V gene's germline CDR1 is SGHTA and CDR2 FQGNSA. The CDR3 is made up of 17 amino acids. The V end was cut by 1 base, the J end by 0 bases, with 16 bases between. Written as DNA, the CDR3 is TGTGCCAGCAGCTTAGACGCGAGGGTTGGGAACTCCTACGAGCAGTACTTC. Amino acid sequence: CASSLDARVGNSYEQYF.

This clone appeared a few times. This chain joins TRBV7-2 and TRBJ1-2; D possibly corresponds to TRBD1 (6 bases). V was clipped by 4 bases and J by 5 bases, with 8 bases between them. This CDR3 is built from 12 residues. CDR1 SGHTA and CDR2 FQGNSA come from the germline V gene. DNA of the CDR3: TGTGCCAGCAGCTCAACAGGGTATGGCTACACCTTC. It encodes CASSSTGYGYTF.

CDR3 region: CASSLGAGGDTDTQYF. DNA of the CDR3: TGTGCCAGCAGTTTAGGGGCGGGGGGGGACACAGATACGCAGTATTTT. The chain has TRBV28 and TRBJ2-3, with TRBD2 identical over 9 bases. J gave up 2 bases and V 2 bases, and 5 bases lay outside the gene matches. Germline CDR1 and CDR2: MDHEN and SYDVKM. CDR3 length: 16 amino acids.

The chain uses TRBV28 and TRBJ1-6, with D perhaps matching TRBD1 (5 bases). Trimming removed 1 base at V and 0 bases at J, with 7 bases between. Per germline, CDR1 MDHEN and CDR2 SYDVKM. The CDR3 is 16 residues long. The CDR3 DNA is TGTGCCAGCAGTTTATACGGGGGCTCCTATAATTCACCCCTCCACTTT. Translated, it gives CASSLYGGSYNSPLHF.

The V gene is TRBV7-6, the J gene TRBJ2-6; D is perhaps TRBD2 (5 bases). The CDR3 totals 16 residues. Germline CDR1 and CDR2: SGHVS and FNYEAQ. Trimming left V 5 bases short and J 4 bases short, with 15 bases between. CDR3 residues: CASSPFGLAGANVLTF. As DNA, the CDR3 is TGTGCCAGCAGCCCCTTCGGCCTAGCCGGGGCCAACGTCCTGACTTTC.

V gene TRBV19 combines with J gene TRBJ1-1; D gene unclear. Germline loops: CDR1 LNHDA, CDR2 SQIVND (reference sequence). The CDR3 sequence is 15 residues long. Trimming took 1 base from V and 5 from J, leaving 14 bases between them. CDR3 in DNA: TGTGCCAGTAGTATAGTCGGGTACGGCCGAACTGAAGCTTTCTTT. Translation gives CASSIVGYGRTEAFF.

The J gene is TRBJ1-2, the V gene TRBV11-2, with 8 bases fitting TRBD1. The germline gives CDR1 SGHAT, CDR2 FQNNGV. With 3 bases clipped from V and 4 bases from J, the junction kept 7 bases outside the gene matches. The CDR3 is made up of 15 amino acids. The CDR3 loop is CASSFGLTGGYGYTF. The CDR3 DNA sequence: TGTGCCAGCAGCTTCGGCTTAACAGGGGGCTATGGCTACACCTTC.

This sequence joins TRBV4-2 and TRBJ2-1; tentatively, D is TRBD2 (8 bases). V was pared by 5 bases and J by 4 bases, with 27 bases between. The CDR3 runs to 19 residues. The V gene's germline CDR1 is LGHNA and CDR2 YNFKEQ. The CDR3 protein is CASSLGGGAGTRLYNEQFF. The CDR3 DNA reads as TGTGCCAGCAGCTTGGGAGGGGGCGCCGGGACTAGGTTATACAATGAGCAGTTCTTC.

There are a few counts of this clone. The chain has TRBV2 and TRBJ1-1, with a tentative D call TRBD1 (5 bases). Germline-derived CDR1 and CDR2 are SNHLY and FYNNEI. The CDR3 is 14 residues long. The V gene lost 5 bases and the J gene lost 0 bases, with 10 bases spanning the gap. The CDR3 DNA is TGTGCCAGCAGTCCTCGACAGCTGAACACTGAAGCTTTCTTT. Its protein is CASSPRQLNTEAFF.

This clone was counted a few times. The genes are TRBV7-2 and TRBJ1-6; 8 bases line up with TRBD1. Trimming removed 5 bases from V and 7 bases from J; junction bases left unmatched: 7. There are 15 residues in the CDR3. Germline CDR1 SGHTA, CDR2 FQGNSA. CDR3 coding DNA: TGTGCCAGCAGCGCGACAGGGGTAGTAAATTCACCCCTCCACTTT. Protein product: CASSATGVVNSPLHF.

This clone was seen more than once but under ten times. Different DNA sequences within this sample yield the same CDR3. V usage is TRBV25-1 and J usage is TRBJ1-4; 8 bases align to TRBD1. V dropped 3 bases and J dropped 8; count of bases not matched to a gene: 8. CDR1 and CDR2 from the germline V gene are MGHDK and SYGVNS. The CDR3 totals 15 residues. The CDR3: CASSDPGTGGEKLFF. CDR3 nucleotide sequence: TGTGCCAGCAGTGATCCTGGGACAGGAGGCGAAAAACTGTTTTTT.

The chain links TRBV18 to TRBJ1-1, with 10 bases that match TRBD1. Losses at the gene ends were 3 bases for V and 6 bases for J; bases not matched to a gene: 4. The CDR3 runs 14 residues. In germline, CDR1 is KGHSH, CDR2 LQKENI. DNA of the CDR3: TGTGCCAGCTCACCGACAGGGGGCAAGGCTGAAGCTTTCTTT. Protein product: CASSPTGGKAEAFF.

Of note for this clone: A junction boundary mismatches the germline segment, possibly from a read error. The chain joins TRBV5-4 to TRBJ1-2; 9 bases fit TRBD1. CDR1 SGHNT and CDR2 YYREEE come from the germline V gene (reference sequence). The CDR3 totals 13 residues. CDR3 in DNA: TGTACCAGCAGCGTACAGGGGGCGGATGGCTACACCTTC. This translates into CTSSVQGADGYTF.

This clone occurred a few times. The chain joins TRBV20-1 to TRBJ2-1; no definite D call. Trimming took 0 bases from V and 13 from J, leaving 7 bases between them. The CDR3 spans 10 residues. Germline CDR1 is DFQATT and CDR2 is SNEGSKA (reference sequence). CDR3: CSARDRLQFF. The CDR3 nucleotides are TGCAGTGCTAGAGACAGGTTACAGTTCTTC.

This clone turned up a few times. This chain connects TRBV15 to TRBJ1-1; 8 bases map to TRBD1. With 5 bases clipped from V and 3 bases from J, the junction kept 8 bases outside the gene matches. The germline CDR1 and CDR2 sequences are LNHNV and YYDKDF (reference sequence). This CDR3 comprises 15 residues. The CDR3 loop is CATSDQGARYTEAFF. The CDR3 bases are TGTGCCACCAGCGACCAGGGGGCGAGGTACACTGAAGCTTTCTTT. The whole variable domain, filled in from reference TRBV15 and TRBJ1-1, reads DAMVIQNPRYQVTQFGKPVTLSCSQTLNHNVMYWYQQKSSQAPKLLFHYYDKDFNNEADTPDNFQSRRPNTSFCFLDIRSPGLGDTAMYLCATSDQGARYTEAFFGQGTRLTVV.

The chain recombines TRBV5-1 with TRBJ2-7; D may be TRBD1 (6 bases). The ends were cut back, 0 bases at V and 7 bases at J, with 11 bases in the middle. The CDR3 has 13 amino acids. Looked up from germline, CDR1 is SGHRS and CDR2 is YFSETQ. The CDR3 region is CASSLVGTGEQYF. In DNA form, the CDR3 reads TGCGCCAGCAGCTTGGTGGGAACAGGGGAGCAGTACTTC.